Below, 27 T cell receptor beta chains from the same sample are listed, as sequenced in a study of T-cell memory formation after mild COVID-19. From the 5' RACE reads, TCRdb called clonotypes with MiXCR, one entry per CDR3 protein. The sample consists of around 530,000 distinct CDR3 sequences, roughly 20% of them appearing once. Sequencing was done on a sample of PBMCs or a T cell subset sorted from them (not recorded which). The receptors here all came from an adult woman who had mild COVID-19 (a few samples of this study predate the infection). Cell type and time point are not known.

The chain uses TRBV2 and TRBJ1-1; unclear D gene. The CDR3 totals 13 residues. Looked up from germline, CDR1 is SNHLY and CDR2 is FYNNEI. V lost 4 bases and J 1 base, leaving 7 bases between the germline ends. This CDR3 is CASSGIKNTEAFF. The CDR3 DNA is TGTGCCAGCAGTGGGATTAAGAACACTGAAGCTTTCTTT.

This chain uses TRBV15 with TRBJ2-7; D might be TRBD2 (5 bases). The germline CDR1 and CDR2 sequences are LNHNV and YYDKDF (reference sequence). This CDR3 contains 12 residues. Trimming shortened V by 5 bases and J by 7 bases, and 12 bases separated the two germline ends. This CDR3 reads CATSPGGQEQYF. The CDR3 nucleotides read TGTGCCACCAGCCCGGGCGGGCAGGAGCAGTACTTC.

This clonotype was detected only a few times. The V and J genes are TRBV18 and TRBJ2-7; 11 nucleotides match TRBD1. The CDR3 has 14 amino acids. Looked up from germline, CDR1 is KGHSH and CDR2 is LQKENI. V lost 5 bases and J lost 5; bases outside the gene matches: 5. CDR3 amino acids: CASSKDRGRDEQYF. CDR3 DNA sequence: TGTGCCAGCTCAAAGGACAGGGGGCGCGACGAGCAGTACTTC.

V usage is TRBV7-9 and J usage is TRBJ2-1; 10 bases fit TRBD2. Germline V CDR1 and CDR2: SEHNR, FQNEAQ (reference sequence). This CDR3 region has 16 residues. Trimming cost V 5 bases and J 1 base; bases outside gene matches: 5. CDR3: CASSHSGRGSYNEQFF. CDR3 coding DNA: TGTGCCAGCAGCCACAGCGGGAGGGGATCCTACAATGAGCAGTTCTTC.

V gene TRBV18 combines with J gene TRBJ2-7; D unresolved. The V end was cut by 3 bases, the J end by 2 bases, with 5 bases between. This CDR3 region has 12 residues. Germline CDR1 and CDR2: KGHSH and LQKENI. The CDR3 spells CASSPRAYEQYF. The CDR3 coding sequence is TGTGCCAGCTCACCTCGGGCCTACGAGCAGTACTTC. The whole variable domain, remainder taken from reference TRBV18 and TRBJ2-7, is NAGVMQNPRHLVRRRGQEARLRCSPMKGHSHVYWYRQLPEEGLKFMVYLQKENIIDESGMPKERFSAEFPKEGPSILRIQQVVRGDSAAYFCASSPRAYEQYFGPGTRLTVT.

The chain couples TRBV6-5 to TRBJ2-1; D ambiguous. The CDR3 runs 14 residues. V was trimmed by 0 bases and J by 3 bases, leaving 6 bases between them. Germline loops: CDR1 MNHEY, CDR2 SVGAGI. As DNA, the CDR3 is TGTGCCAGCAGTTACTCAAACAGCTACAATGAGCAGTTCTTC. Translated, it gives CASSYSNSYNEQFF.

This clonotype was counted a few times. V usage is TRBV5-4 and J usage is TRBJ2-3; D remains ambiguous. The V end lost 6 bases, the J end lost 6 bases, and 11 bases lay between the germline ends. Germline V gene lookup returns CDR1 SGHNT and CDR2 YYREEE (reference sequence). The CDR3 length is 12 residues. The DNA for the CDR3 is TGTGCCAGCACCGGACCCCCGGATACGCAGTATTTT. The encoded protein is CASTGPPDTQYF.

This clonotype was seen a few times. The J gene is TRBJ2-3, the V gene TRBV24-1; a weak D match, TRBD2 (6 bases). The CDR3 runs 15 residues. V shed 5 bases and J shed 1 base, with 12 bases lying between them. Germline CDR1 is KGHDR and CDR2 is SFDVKD. CDR3 nucleotide sequence: TGTGCCACCAGTGTTGAACCTAGCGGCACAGATACGCAGTATTTT. Translation gives CATSVEPSGTDTQYF.

The sample holds many counts of this clonotype. This chain connects TRBV5-1 to TRBJ2-3, with D tentatively TRBD1 (5 bases). This CDR3 comprises 15 residues. Germline CDR1 and CDR2: SGHRS and YFSETQ. Trimming removed 1 base at V and 3 bases at J, with 12 bases between. In DNA, the CDR3 is TGCGCCAGCAGCTTGTTCGGCAAGGGGACAGATACGCAGTATTTT. It codes for CASSLFGKGTDTQYF.

V is TRBV12-3 or TRBV12-4 and J is TRBJ1-2; D is unresolved. Trimming took off 3 bases at V and 2 bases at J, with 16 bases between the two ends. The CDR3 has 16 amino acids. In nucleotides, the CDR3 is TGTGCCAGCAGTTTTATGGGCGCCCTCAGGAACTATGGCTACACCTTC. Its protein is CASSFMGALRNYGYTF.

There are a few counts of this clonotype. The genes are TRBV5-5 and TRBJ1-1, with D perhaps TRBD1 (6 bases). Germline-derived CDR1 and CDR2 are SGHKS and YYEKEE (reference sequence). CDR3 length: 13 residues. Trimming took 4 bases from V and 7 from J, leaving 14 bases between them. The CDR3 nucleotides are TGTGCCAGCAGCCGCTCCACAGGGTATGAAGCTTTCTTT. It translates to CASSRSTGYEAFF.

CDR3 DNA sequence: TGCGCCAGCAGCTCCGCCCCGGCAGGGGGCTTAGAGACCCAGTACTTC. Translation gives CASSSAPAGGLETQYF. The chain uses TRBV5-1 and TRBJ2-5; 8 bases fit TRBD1. Germline CDR1 and CDR2: SGHRS and YFSETQ. The V segment lost 3 bases and the J segment 4 bases; nucleotides outside the gene matches: 11. The CDR3 contains 16 residues.

The J gene is TRBJ1-6, the V gene TRBV5-1; D is possibly TRBD1 (5 bases). V was pared by 1 base and J by 3 bases, with 14 bases between. Germline V gives CDR1 SGHRS, CDR2 YFSETQ. The CDR3 has 17 residues. In DNA form, the CDR3 reads TGCGCCAGCAGCTTGAAACCGGGGGAGGGCTATAATTCACCCCTCCACTTT. Amino acids: CASSLKPGEGYNSPLHF. The full variable domain, completed using reference TRBV5-1 and TRBJ1-6, is KAGVTQTPRYLIKTRGQQVTLSCSPISGHRSVSWYQQTPGQGLQFLFEYFSETQRNKGNFPGRFSGRQFSNSRSEMNVSTLELGDSALYLCASSLKPGEGYNSPLHFGNGTRLTVT.

This clonotype was picked up many times. The chain carries TRBV29-1 and TRBJ2-1; possible D gene TRBD2, 7 bases. Trimming stripped 5 bases from V and 10 bases from J, with 15 bases between. The CDR3 has 12 amino acids. CDR1 and CDR2 (germline): SQVTM, ANQGSEA. CDR3: CSVNRDGGEQFF. CDR3 nucleotide sequence: TGCAGCGTTAACAGGGACGGGGGGGAGCAGTTCTTC.

CDR3 in DNA: TGTGCCTGGACCCAGATGGGGCAGGGGGCGAGTGGCTACACCTTC. This sequence encodes CAWTQMGQGASGYTF. The J gene is TRBJ1-2, the V gene TRBV30; 8 positions match TRBD1. V shed 4 bases and J 7 bases; nucleotides not matched to a gene: 14. The germline gives CDR1 GTSNPN, CDR2 SVGIG (reference sequence). The CDR3 is made up of 15 amino acids.

This clonotype was seen a few times. The chain employs TRBV20-1 and TRBJ2-3; TRBD2 agrees at 11 bases. The CDR3 consists of 16 residues. The V gene's germline CDR1 is DFQATT and CDR2 SNEGSKA (reference sequence). J gave up 2 bases and V 3 bases, and 7 bases lay outside the gene matches. CDR3: CSASPSGGRLTDTQYF. The CDR3 nucleotides read TGCAGTGCTAGTCCTAGCGGGGGGCGGCTCACAGATACGCAGTATTTT.

The J gene is TRBJ2-5, the V gene TRBV10-3; D gene unclear. Germline V lookup: CDR1 ENHRY, CDR2 SYGVKD. The CDR3 totals 13 residues. Deletions cut 7 bases from V and 3 bases from J, with 12 bases between. CDR3 bases: TGTGCCATCACCCACGAACCGAAAGAGACCCAGTACTTC. Amino acids: CAITHEPKETQYF.

This clonotype was counted only a few times. The V gene is TRBV5-6, the J gene TRBJ2-7; no clear D gene. Per the germline V gene, CDR1 is SGHDT and CDR2 is YYEEEE. The CDR3 loop spans 13 amino acids. Trimming cost V 2 bases and J 3 bases, with 9 bases left between them. The CDR3 region has the DNA TGTGCCAGCAGCTTCCCCGGCCGCTACGAGCAGTACTTC. It codes for CASSFPGRYEQYF.

The V call is TRBV12-3 or TRBV12-4, the J call TRBJ1-1; TRBD1 agrees at 7 bases. Losses at the gene ends were 6 bases for V and 12 bases for J; bases not matched to a gene: 13. The length of the CDR3 is 13 residues. This chain's CDR3 is CASRLGQETKSFF. CDR3 sequence (DNA): TGTGCCAGCAGACTCGGACAGGAGACGAAATCTTTCTTT.

This clonotype was found a few times. The chain has TRBV7-2 and TRBJ2-1, with 10 bases fitting TRBD2. Germline V lookup: CDR1 SGHTA, CDR2 FQGNSA. The junction had 16 bases not matched to a gene; V was cut back by 2 bases and J by 6 bases. CDR3 length: 19 amino acids. The chain's CDR3 is CASSLLRVIGLAASNEQFF. CDR3 coding DNA: TGTGCCAGCAGCTTATTAAGGGTTATTGGACTAGCGGCAAGCAATGAGCAGTTCTTC.

This clonotype was counted between two and nine times. The rearrangement joins TRBV25-1 to TRBJ1-5; the match to TRBD1 covers 7 bases. Germline CDR1 MGHDK, CDR2 SYGVNS. V shed 1 base and J 7 bases; nucleotides not matched to a gene: 7. CDR3 length: 15 residues. This CDR3 is CASSESDRDIQPQHF. CDR3 nucleotides: TGTGCCAGCAGTGAATCTGACAGGGATATCCAGCCCCAGCATTTT. Full variable domain (rest looked up from reference TRBV25-1 and TRBJ1-5): EADIYQTPRYLVIGTGKKITLECSQTMGHDKMYWYQQDPGMELHLIHYSYGVNSTEKGDLSSESTVSRIRTEHFPLTLESARPSHTSQYLCASSESDRDIQPQHFGDGTRLSIL.

This chain joins TRBV19 and TRBJ2-2, with D possibly being TRBD2 (5 bases). With 1 base removed from V and 4 bases from J, the gap between germline ends came to 7 bases. Germline CDR1 reads LNHDA; CDR2 reads SQIVND (reference sequence). This CDR3 has 14 residues. CDR3 region: CASSIGRGTGELFF. CDR3 nucleotide sequence: TGTGCCAGTAGTATAGGTCGGGGCACCGGGGAGCTGTTTTTT.

The genes are TRBV27 and TRBJ2-1; the match to TRBD2 covers 10 bases. Germline V gene lookup returns CDR1 MNHEY and CDR2 SMNVEV (reference sequence). The length of the CDR3 is 14 residues. The J segment lost 10 bases and the V segment lost 5 bases, leaving 8 bases of the junction unmatched. The CDR3 loop reads CASSRAGGSREQFF. The CDR3, as DNA: TGTGCCAGCAGTCGAGCGGGGGGGAGTAGAGAGCAGTTCTTC.

Written as DNA, the CDR3 is TGTGCCAGCAGTCGGGACAGCTCCTATGGCTACACCTTC. Encoded protein: CASSRDSSYGYTF. This chain links TRBV2 with TRBJ1-2, with TRBD1 matching 7 bases. Germline V gene sequence: CDR1 SNHLY, CDR2 FYNNEI. The CDR3 has 13 residues. Trimming removed 5 bases from V and 4 bases from J; junction bases left unmatched: 4.

The table lists this clonotype with a few counts. The rearrangement links TRBV23-1 to TRBJ1-2, with TRBD1 as a possible D gene (6 bases). TRBV23-1 is an open reading frame whose function is uncertain. V was clipped by 4 bases and J by 0 bases, with 15 bases between them. This CDR3 region has 16 residues. For the CDR3, the DNA is TGCGCCAGCAGTCGACCGGGACAAGGGGCTAACTATGGCTACACCTTC. Its translation is CASSRPGQGANYGYTF.

This clonotype has only a few counts. The rearrangement links TRBV7-6 to TRBJ1-5; no reliable D call. V lost 1 base and J 5 bases, leaving 12 bases between the germline ends. The CDR3 has 15 amino acids. Germline V gives CDR1 SGHVS, CDR2 FNYEAQ. The chain's CDR3 is CASSLGGPADQPQHF. In DNA form, the CDR3 reads TGTGCCAGCAGCTTAGGAGGACCGGCGGATCAGCCCCAGCATTTT.

This clonotype occurred a few times. The chain combines TRBV10-3 with TRBJ2-2; perhaps TRBD1 as D (6 bases). V lost 10 bases and J 2 bases, leaving 17 bases between the germline ends. Germline CDR1 reads ENHRY; CDR2 reads SYGVKD. The length of the CDR3 is 15 residues. The CDR3 region has the DNA TGTGCCACCCTCACAGGGCTCTTAAACACCGGGGAGCTGTTTTTT. This translates into CATLTGLLNTGELFF.